These 17 T cell receptor beta chains share one sample of origin, sequenced in a study of T cells in localized non-small cell lung cancer. Repertoires were generated with immunoSEQ multiplex PCR, while TCRdb's copy carries only in-frame clones and drops some. Of over 70,000 clones detected, 80% to 90% appear once; the ten largest clones hold 20% to 25%. The sequenced sample was peripheral blood, obtained before any cancer treatment. Receptors were obtained from a male donor aged 60 or older with stage III squamous cell lung carcinoma.

This clone occurred a few times. The chain joins TRBV7-8 to TRBJ2-7, with 8 positions matching TRBD2. Germline V gene sequence: CDR1 SGHVS, CDR2 FQNEAQ. The CDR3 runs to 14 residues. The V segment lost 5 bases and the J segment 1 base; nucleotides outside the gene matches: 4. The CDR3 nucleotides are TGTGCCAGCAGCCGTCGGGGGGGGTCCTACGAGCAGTACTTC. Protein: CASSRRGGSYEQYF.

Written as DNA, the CDR3 is TGTGCCAGCAGCTTAAATCCAGGCTTTAGCACAGATACGCAGTATTTT. The encoded protein is CASSLNPGFSTDTQYF. This chain connects TRBV7-3 to TRBJ2-3; no clear D gene. The length of the CDR3 is 16 residues. The germline CDR1 and CDR2 sequences are SGHTA and FQGTGA. The V end lost 1 base, the J end lost 0 bases, and 11 bases lay between the germline ends.

The chain is built from TRBV10-3 and TRBJ2-1, with 8 bases that match TRBD2. In germline, CDR1 is ENHRY, CDR2 SYGVKD. V was pared by 0 bases and J by 3 bases, with 4 bases of the junction left unmatched. The length of the CDR3 is 16 residues. This chain's CDR3 is CAISESRGGYYNEQFF. The CDR3 DNA reads as TGTGCCATCAGTGAGTCTCGGGGGGGATACTACAATGAGCAGTTCTTC.

The J gene is TRBJ2-1, the V gene TRBV10-2; no firm D call. V was pared by 5 bases and J by 0 bases, with 11 bases between. This CDR3 is built from 15 residues. Looked up from germline, CDR1 is WSHSY and CDR2 is SAAADI. The CDR3 DNA follows: TGCGCCAGCAGTCCGAGTCGAAGCTCCTACAATGAGCAGTTCTTC. Its translation is CASSPSRSSYNEQFF.

The chain recombines TRBV10-3 with TRBJ1-4, with 8 bases lining up with TRBD1. The CDR3 is 14 residues long. Per the germline V gene, CDR1 is ENHRY and CDR2 is SYGVKD. V shed 6 bases and J 7 bases; nucleotides not matched to a gene: 7. CDR3 nucleotide sequence: TGTGCCATCAGATCGGACAGGGAGGGTGAAAAACTGTTTTTT. Translated: CAIRSDREGEKLFF.

V and J are TRBV5-4 and TRBJ2-2; D may be TRBD1 (5 bases). The CDR3 sequence is 15 residues long. CDR1 is SGHNT and CDR2 is YYREEE in the germline V gene (reference sequence). The germline V and J ends were trimmed by 5 bases and 7 bases, with 18 bases remaining between them. DNA for the CDR3: TGTGCCAGCAGTGACCCCAGGGATAACGGCGGGGAGCTGTTTTTT. This translates into CASSDPRDNGGELFF. The variable domain in full, completed from reference TRBV5-4 and TRBJ2-2, reads ETGVTQSPTHLIKTRGQQVTLRCSSQSGHNTVSWYQQALGQGPQFIFQYYREEENGRGNFPPRFSGLQFPNYSSELNVNALELDDSALYLCASSDPRDNGGELFFGEGSRLTVL.

The rearrangement joins TRBV5-1 to TRBJ2-5; D call uncertain. Germline CDR1 reads SGHRS; CDR2 reads YFSETQ. This CDR3 has 13 amino acids. V was pared by 4 bases and J by 4 bases, with 11 bases between. CDR3: CASSLGWGETQYF. For the CDR3, the DNA is TGCGCCAGCAGCCTGGGGTGGGGAGAGACCCAGTACTTC.

This clone appeared once. The V gene is TRBV28, the J gene TRBJ1-3; D is perhaps TRBD1 (6 bases). Trimming stripped 3 bases from V and 0 bases from J, with 12 bases between. CDR1 MDHEN and CDR2 SYDVKM come from the germline V gene. This CDR3 has 16 residues. The CDR3 sequence is CASSFLGQSSGNTIYF. CDR3 DNA: TGTGCCAGCAGTTTCCTCGGACAGTCCTCTGGAAACACCATATATTTT.

The chain carries TRBV15 and TRBJ1-5; tentative D call: TRBD1 (5 bases). Germline V CDR1 and CDR2: LNHNV, YYDKDF (reference sequence). The CDR3 runs to 15 residues. Trimming stripped 5 bases from V and 9 bases from J, with 20 bases between. The CDR3 bases are TGTGCCACCAGCGCTGGGAGGGGTGGGCTTAGGCCCCAGCATTTT. As protein: CATSAGRGGLRPQHF.

This chain connects TRBV5-1 to TRBJ1-4; TRBD1 agrees at 8 bases. Trimming at V came to 1 base and at J to 6 bases, leaving 5 bases not matched to a gene. The V gene's germline CDR1 is SGHRS and CDR2 YFSETQ. The CDR3 length is 15 residues. For the CDR3, the DNA is TGCGCCAGCAGCTTGCAGGGGGCCGACTATGAAAAACTGTTTTTT. It is translated as CASSLQGADYEKLFF.

This clone was seen only once. This chain connects TRBV6-1 to TRBJ2-7; 7 nucleotides line up with TRBD2. This CDR3 is built from 12 residues. V was pared by 2 bases and J by 13 bases, with 8 bases of the junction left unmatched. Germline CDR1 reads MNHNS; CDR2 reads SASEGT. The DNA for the CDR3 is TGTGCCAGCAGTGAATCCCAAACTAGCGTCTACTTC. Translation: CASSESQTSVYF.

The chain couples TRBV6-1 to TRBJ1-1; D is unresolved. The CDR3 extends over 15 amino acids. Per the germline V gene, CDR1 is MNHNS and CDR2 is SASEGT. The germline V and J ends were trimmed by 5 bases and 0 bases, with 13 bases remaining between them. CDR3 sequence reads: CASSTQTYLNTEAFF. Written as DNA, the CDR3 is TGTGCCAGCAGTACCCAGACGTACCTGAACACTGAAGCTTTCTTT.

This clone appeared a few times. The chain uses TRBV11-2 and TRBJ1-2, with D unclear. The CDR3 has 15 residues. CDR1 and CDR2 (germline): SGHAT, FQNNGV. The ends were cut back, 4 bases at V and 5 bases at J, with 17 bases in the middle. The CDR3 here is CASSSLGQAFYGYTF. In DNA, the CDR3 is TGTGCCAGCAGCTCCTTAGGGCAGGCTTTTTATGGCTACACCTTC.

Only one count was recorded for this clone. V is TRBV28 and J is TRBJ1-1, with a possible D match to TRBD1 (5 bases). V lost 2 bases and J lost 3, with 10 bases in between. CDR1 MDHEN and CDR2 SYDVKM come from the germline V gene. The CDR3 consists of 14 residues. Here the CDR3 reads CASSLEQVYTEAFF. In DNA form, the CDR3 reads TGTGCCAGCAGTTTAGAACAGGTGTACACTGAAGCTTTCTTT.

The chain links TRBV6-1 to TRBJ1-2; 9 bases map to TRBD1. V gave up 8 bases and J gave up 3 bases; unmatched junction bases: 7. The CDR3 runs 14 residues. Per the germline V gene, CDR1 is MNHNS and CDR2 is SASEGT. CDR3 amino acids: CASGHTGGDYGYTF. The CDR3 nucleotides are TGTGCCAGCGGACATACAGGGGGCGACTATGGCTACACCTTC.

The chain recombines TRBV18 with TRBJ1-5; possible D gene TRBD1, 5 bases. Germline V gene data show CDR1 as KGHSH and CDR2 as LQKENI. The CDR3 is 14 residues long. Trimming took off 3 bases at V and 2 bases at J, with 8 bases between the two ends. The CDR3 nucleotides read TGTGCCAGCTCACCTGGGGGAGGCAATCAGCCCCAGCATTTT. It specifies CASSPGGGNQPQHF.

V gene TRBV27 combines with J gene TRBJ1-6; D may be TRBD1 (5 bases). The V end was cut by 3 bases, the J end by 14 bases, with 8 bases between. The CDR3 totals 11 residues. Germline CDR1 reads MNHEY; CDR2 reads SMNVEV (reference sequence). CDR3 DNA: TGTGCCAGCAGTTTCGGGGGGGCCCTCCACTTT. Amino acids: CASSFGGALHF.